This T cell receptor (beta chain) was identified in a study of blood T cell repertoires in COVID-19. Study background: T cells, B-cell-depleted T cells, or PBMCs supplied cDNA or gDNA.

V was pared by 0 bases and J by 2 bases, with 2 bases of the junction left unmatched. This CDR3 is built from 15 residues. CDR1 and CDR2 (germline): SGDLS, YYNGEE. Per the study methods: Quantification of nucleated cells was approximated via reference gene primer amplification. Measured with immunoSEQ multiplex PCR; TCRdb has only the in-frame clones, and not every one. V and J calls and clone size are given by that table; D and trimming were obtained from the DNA. The table lists approximately 210,000 clones, approximately 85% of them singletons. All enrollees were about 18 to 100 years old and from about 25 US areas. Cohort 3 recovered donors had two negative PCRs, clearance, or symptom resolution. Comment on this clone: The same CDR3 also results from other DNA sequences found in this sample.

The sample consisted of PBMCs or T cells enriched from blood (not recorded which). This receptor was obtained from a man aged 35 to 55 who had recovered from COVID-19. The chain couples TRBV9 to TRBJ1-5; TRBD1 matches at 7 bases. CDR3 in DNA: TGTGCCAGCAGCGTAGGTGGACAGGGCAATCAGCCCCAGCATTTT. Its translation: CASSVGGQGNQPQHF.